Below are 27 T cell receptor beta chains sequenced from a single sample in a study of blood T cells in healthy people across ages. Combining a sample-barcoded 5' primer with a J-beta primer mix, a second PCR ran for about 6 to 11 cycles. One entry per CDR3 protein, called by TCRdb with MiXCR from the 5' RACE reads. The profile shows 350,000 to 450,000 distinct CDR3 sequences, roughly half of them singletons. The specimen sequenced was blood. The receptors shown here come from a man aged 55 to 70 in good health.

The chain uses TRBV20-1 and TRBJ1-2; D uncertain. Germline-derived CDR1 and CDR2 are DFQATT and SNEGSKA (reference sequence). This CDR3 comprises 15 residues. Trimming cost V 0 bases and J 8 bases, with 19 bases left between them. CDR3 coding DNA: TGCAGTGCTAGAGAATCAGTGATGGAGACTCAAGGCTACACCTTC. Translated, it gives CSARESVMETQGYTF.

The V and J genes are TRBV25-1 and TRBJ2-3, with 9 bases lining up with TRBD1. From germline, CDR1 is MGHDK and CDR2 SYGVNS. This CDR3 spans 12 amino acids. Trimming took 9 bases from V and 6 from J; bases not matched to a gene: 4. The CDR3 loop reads CASRDRVDTQYF. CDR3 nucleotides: TGTGCCAGTCGGGACAGGGTGGATACGCAGTATTTT.

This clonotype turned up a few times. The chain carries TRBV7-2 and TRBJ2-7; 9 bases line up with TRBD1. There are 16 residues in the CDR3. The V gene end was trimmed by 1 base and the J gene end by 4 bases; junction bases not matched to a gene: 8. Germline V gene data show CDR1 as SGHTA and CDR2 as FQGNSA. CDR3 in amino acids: CASSLGGTGRGYEQYF. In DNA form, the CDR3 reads TGTGCCAGCAGCTTAGGGGGGACAGGGCGAGGGTACGAGCAGTACTTC.

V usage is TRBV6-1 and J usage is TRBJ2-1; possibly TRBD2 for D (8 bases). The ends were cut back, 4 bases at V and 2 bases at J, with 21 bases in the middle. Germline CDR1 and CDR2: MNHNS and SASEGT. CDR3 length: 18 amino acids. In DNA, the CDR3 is TGTGCCAGCAGTGGCCAGGGGGAGCGGGGGTACGCCTACAATGAGCAGTTCTTC. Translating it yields CASSGQGERGYAYNEQFF.

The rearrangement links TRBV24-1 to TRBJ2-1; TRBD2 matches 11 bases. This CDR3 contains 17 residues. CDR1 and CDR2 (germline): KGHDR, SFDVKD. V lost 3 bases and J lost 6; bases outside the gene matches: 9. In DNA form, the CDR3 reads TGTGCCACCAGTGATCACCTACTAGCGGGAGCGGGCAATGAGCAGTTCTTC. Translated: CATSDHLLAGAGNEQFF.

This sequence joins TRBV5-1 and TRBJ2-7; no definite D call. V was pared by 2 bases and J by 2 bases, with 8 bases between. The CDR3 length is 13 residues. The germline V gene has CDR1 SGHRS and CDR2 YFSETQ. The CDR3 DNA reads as TGCGCCAGCAGCTTAAGGGTGGCCTACGAGCAGTACTTC. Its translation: CASSLRVAYEQYF.

The CDR3 region is CSATDRPDLEAFF. The CDR3, as DNA: TGCAGTGCTACCGACAGGCCCGACCTTGAAGCTTTCTTT. This chain joins TRBV20-1 and TRBJ1-1; D possibly corresponds to TRBD1 (6 bases). From germline, CDR1 is DFQATT and CDR2 SNEGSKA (reference sequence). The CDR3 extends over 13 amino acids. Deletions cut 4 bases from V and 7 bases from J, with 16 bases between.

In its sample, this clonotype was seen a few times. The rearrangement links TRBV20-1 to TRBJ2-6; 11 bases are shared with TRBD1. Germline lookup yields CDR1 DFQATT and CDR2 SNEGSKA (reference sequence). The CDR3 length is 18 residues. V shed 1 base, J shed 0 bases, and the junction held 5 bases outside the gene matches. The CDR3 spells CSARVPGTGGSGANVLTF. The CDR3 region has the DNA TGCAGTGCTAGAGTTCCCGGGACAGGGGGCTCTGGGGCCAACGTCCTGACTTTC.

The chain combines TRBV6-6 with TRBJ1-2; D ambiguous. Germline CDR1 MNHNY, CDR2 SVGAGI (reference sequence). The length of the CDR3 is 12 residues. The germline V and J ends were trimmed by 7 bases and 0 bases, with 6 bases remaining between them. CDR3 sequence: CASTAANYGYTF. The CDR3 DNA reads TGTGCCAGCACCGCAGCTAACTATGGCTACACCTTC.

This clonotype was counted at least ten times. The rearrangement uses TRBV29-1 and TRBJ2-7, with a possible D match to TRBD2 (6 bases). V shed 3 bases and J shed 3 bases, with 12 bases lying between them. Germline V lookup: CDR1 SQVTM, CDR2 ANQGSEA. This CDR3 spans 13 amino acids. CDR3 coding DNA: TGCAGCGTTGAGGGGCAGGGAGGCTACGAGCAGTACTTC. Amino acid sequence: CSVEGQGGYEQYF.

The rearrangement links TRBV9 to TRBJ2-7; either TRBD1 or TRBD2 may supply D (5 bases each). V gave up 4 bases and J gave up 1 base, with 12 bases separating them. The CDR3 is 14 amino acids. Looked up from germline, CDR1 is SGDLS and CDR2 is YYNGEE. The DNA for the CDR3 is TGTGCCAGCAGCCCCCGAGGGGAGTCCTACGAGCAGTACTTC. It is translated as CASSPRGESYEQYF.

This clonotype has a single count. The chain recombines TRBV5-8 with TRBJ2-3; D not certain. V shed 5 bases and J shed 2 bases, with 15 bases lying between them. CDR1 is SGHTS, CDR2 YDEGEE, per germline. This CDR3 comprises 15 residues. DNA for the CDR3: TGTGCCAGCAGTCAACAGCAAAAGAACACAGATACGCAGTATTTT. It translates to CASSQQQKNTDTQYF.

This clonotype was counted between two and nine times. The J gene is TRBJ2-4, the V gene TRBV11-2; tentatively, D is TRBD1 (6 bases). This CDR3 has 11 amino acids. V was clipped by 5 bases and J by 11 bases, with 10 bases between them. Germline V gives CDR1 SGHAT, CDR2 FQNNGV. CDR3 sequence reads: CASSQGHVQYF. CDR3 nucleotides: TGTGCCAGCAGCCAGGGACACGTTCAGTACTTC.

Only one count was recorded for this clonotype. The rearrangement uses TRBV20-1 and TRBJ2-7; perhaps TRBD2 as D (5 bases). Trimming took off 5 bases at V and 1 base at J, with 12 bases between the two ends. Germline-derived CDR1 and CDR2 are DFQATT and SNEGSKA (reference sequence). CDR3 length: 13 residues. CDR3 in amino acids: CSAPSRVSYEQYF. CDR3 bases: TGCAGTGCTCCTAGCCGGGTTTCCTACGAGCAGTACTTC.

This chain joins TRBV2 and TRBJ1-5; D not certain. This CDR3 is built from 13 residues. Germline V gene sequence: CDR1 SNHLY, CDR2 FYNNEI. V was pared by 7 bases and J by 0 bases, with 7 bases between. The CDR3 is CASTVVSNQPQHF. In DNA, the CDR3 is TGTGCCAGCACGGTGGTTAGCAATCAGCCCCAGCATTTT. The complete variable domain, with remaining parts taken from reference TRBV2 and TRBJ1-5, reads EPEVTQTPSHQVTQMGQEVILRCVPISNHLYFYWYRQILGQKVEFLVSFYNNEISEKSEIFDDQFSVERPDGSNFTLKIRSTKLEDSAMYFCASTVVSNQPQHFGDGTRLSIL.

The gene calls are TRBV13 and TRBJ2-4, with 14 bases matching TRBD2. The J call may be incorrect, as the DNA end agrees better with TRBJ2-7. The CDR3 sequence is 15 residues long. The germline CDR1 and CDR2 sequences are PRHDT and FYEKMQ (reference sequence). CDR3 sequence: CASSRTSGRSYEQYF. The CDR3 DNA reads TGTGCCAGCAGCAGGACTAGCGGGAGGTCTTACGAGCAGTACTTC.

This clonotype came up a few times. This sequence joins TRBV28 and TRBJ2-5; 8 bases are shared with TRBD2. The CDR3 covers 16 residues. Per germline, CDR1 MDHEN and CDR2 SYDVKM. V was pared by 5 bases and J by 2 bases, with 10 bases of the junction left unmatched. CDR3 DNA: TGTGCCAGCAGTGCCTCCGGGACTAGGACGCAAGAGACCCAGTACTTC. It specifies CASSASGTRTQETQYF.

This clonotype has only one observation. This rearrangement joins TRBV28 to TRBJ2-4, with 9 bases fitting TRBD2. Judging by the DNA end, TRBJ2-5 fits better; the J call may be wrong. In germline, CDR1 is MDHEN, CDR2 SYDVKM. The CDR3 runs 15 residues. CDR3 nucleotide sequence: TGTGCCAGCAGTCGAATACCGGGACTAGCAGAGACCCAGTACTTC. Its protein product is CASSRIPGLAETQYF.

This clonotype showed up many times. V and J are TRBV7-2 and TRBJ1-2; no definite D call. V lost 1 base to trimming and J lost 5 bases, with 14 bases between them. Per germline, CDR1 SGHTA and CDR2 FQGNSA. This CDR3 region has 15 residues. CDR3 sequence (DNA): TGTGCCAGCAGCTTAGGGGTCGGAGGGTTATATGGCTACACCTTC. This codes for CASSLGVGGLYGYTF.

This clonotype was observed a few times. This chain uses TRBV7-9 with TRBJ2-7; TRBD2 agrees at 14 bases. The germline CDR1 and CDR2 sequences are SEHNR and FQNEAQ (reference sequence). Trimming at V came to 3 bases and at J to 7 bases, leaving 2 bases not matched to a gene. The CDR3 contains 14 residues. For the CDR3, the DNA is TGTGCCAGCAGCTTGGGACTAGCGGGAGTTGAGCAGTACTTC. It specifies CASSLGLAGVEQYF.

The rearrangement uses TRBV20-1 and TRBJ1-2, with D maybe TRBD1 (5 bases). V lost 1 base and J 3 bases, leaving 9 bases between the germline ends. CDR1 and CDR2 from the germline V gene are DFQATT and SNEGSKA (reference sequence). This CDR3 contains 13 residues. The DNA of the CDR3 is TGCAGTGCTAGAGGGGGGACGGACTATGGCTACACCTTC. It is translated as CSARGGTDYGYTF.

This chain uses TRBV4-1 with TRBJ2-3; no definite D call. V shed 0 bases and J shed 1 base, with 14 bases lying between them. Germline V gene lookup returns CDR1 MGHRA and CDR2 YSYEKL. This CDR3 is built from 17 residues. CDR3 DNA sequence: TGCGCCAGCAGCCAAGATCCATCCAAACTCCGCACAGATACGCAGTATTTT. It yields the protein CASSQDPSKLRTDTQYF.

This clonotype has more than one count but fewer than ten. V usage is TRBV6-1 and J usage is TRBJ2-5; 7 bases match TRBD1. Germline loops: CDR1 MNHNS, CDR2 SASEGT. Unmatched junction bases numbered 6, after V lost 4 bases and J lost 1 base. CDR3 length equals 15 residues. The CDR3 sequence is CASSAQGTAQETQYF. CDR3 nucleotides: TGTGCCAGCAGTGCCCAAGGGACAGCCCAAGAGACCCAGTACTTC.

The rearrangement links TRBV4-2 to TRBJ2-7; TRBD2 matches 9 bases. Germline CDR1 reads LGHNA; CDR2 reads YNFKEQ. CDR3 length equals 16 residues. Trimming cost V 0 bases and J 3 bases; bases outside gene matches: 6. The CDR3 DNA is TGTGCCAGCAGCCAAGAGAGGGGACTAGCATACTACGAGCAGTACTTC. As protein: CASSQERGLAYYEQYF.

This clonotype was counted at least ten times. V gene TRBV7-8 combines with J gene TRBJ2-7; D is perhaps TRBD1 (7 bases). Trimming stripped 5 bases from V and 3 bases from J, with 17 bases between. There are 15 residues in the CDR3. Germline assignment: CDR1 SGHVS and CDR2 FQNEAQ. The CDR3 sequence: CASSLVGQGGYEQYF. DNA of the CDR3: TGTGCCAGCAGCCTCGTGGGCCAGGGGGGCTACGAGCAGTACTTC.

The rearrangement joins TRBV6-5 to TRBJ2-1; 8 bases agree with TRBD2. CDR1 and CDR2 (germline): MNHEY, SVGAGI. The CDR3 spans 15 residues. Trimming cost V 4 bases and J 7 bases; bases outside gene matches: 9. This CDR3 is CASSSGLALRNEQFF. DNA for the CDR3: TGTGCCAGCAGTTCAGGACTAGCTCTTCGTAATGAGCAGTTCTTC.

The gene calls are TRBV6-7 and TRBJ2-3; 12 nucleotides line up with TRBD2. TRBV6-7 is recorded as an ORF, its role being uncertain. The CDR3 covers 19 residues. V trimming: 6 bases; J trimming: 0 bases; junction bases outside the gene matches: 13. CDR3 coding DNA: TGTGCCAGCAGCCTGCGAACTAGCGGGGGGCCCCCTAGCACAGATACGCAGTATTTT. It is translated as CASSLRTSGGPPSTDTQYF.